Listed below are T cell receptor beta chains from one sample, sequenced in a study of cytomegalovirus exposure and HLA in healthy donors. The data were produced by immunoSEQ multiplex PCR, yet TCRdb's version contains in-frame clones alone and is incomplete. The sample lists over 110,000 clones; around 79% were seen once. Sequencing was carried out using PBMCs. The source is a woman in her 50s in good health and CMV-seropositive. Both conserved end residues are trimmed from each CDR3. The order of the fields is V gene, clone size, CDR3 length, J gene, CDR3 protein. Size is stated for part of the rows, as once, few or many counts, or as a class when the clone is expanded.

TRBV18,-,14,TRBJ2-2,ASSLSGQGNTGELF
TRBV15,-,12,TRBJ1-1,ATSRDRGGTEAF
TRBV14,-,11,TRBJ2-4,ASSPRRRNIQY
TRBV18,-,13,TRBJ2-3,ASSPASGFSDTQY
TRBV28,-,12,TRBJ1-4,ASSTIHTNEKLF
TRBV7-9,few,9,TRBJ1-1,ASSWGAEAF
TRBV7-9,-,13,TRBJ2-2,ASSLWTGATGELF
TRBV7-8,-,12,TRBJ1-1,ASSLQGRITEAF
TRBV20-1,-,8,TRBJ2-1,SAMGREQF
TRBV7-2,-,10,TRBJ1-2,ASSLAPSGYT
TRBV4-1,-,16,TRBJ1-2,ASSQEGSGWEANYGYT
TRBV6-1,few,12,TRBJ2-7,ASSELGVSYEQY
TRBV6-5,-,9,TRBJ2-3,ASSHGDTQY
TRBV5-1,-,11,TRBJ2-5,ASSVRVSETQY
TRBV28,-,13,TRBJ1-4,ASSHDRAPGEKLF
TRBV30,-,13,TRBJ2-5,AWSPGAGGLETQY
TRBV7-6,-,13,TRBJ2-3,ASSDGAGGQDTQY
TRBV30,-,12,TRBJ2-7,AWAKGTGGREQY
TRBV28,-,12,TRBJ1-2,ASTGGGGNYGYT
TRBV9,few,12,TRBJ1-5,ASSVVGDGQPQH
TRBV29-1,-,9,-,SVYRAYEQY
TRBV18,once,13,TRBJ1-2,ASSLSGTGEDGYT
TRBV11-1,-,12,TRBJ2-5,ASSSGGPAGEQY
TRBV5-6,few,10,-,ASADSSYEQY
TRBV19,-,16,TRBJ2-7,ASSIESSGSPYSYEQY
TRBV19,once,14,TRBJ1-3,ASSIGPGSSGNTIY
TRBV5-5,-,18,TRBJ2-6,ASSLRQGEGFFSGANVLT
TRBV20-1,once,8,TRBJ2-7,SFLYYEQY
TRBV6-1,-,12,TRBJ1-5,ASTLGTGNQPQH
TRBV11-2,once,12,TRBJ1-1,ASSLGMWNTEAF
TRBV30,-,13,TRBJ1-5,AWRQGSTSNQPQH
TRBV15,-,13,TRBJ2-3,ATSRGGGASDTQY
TRBV9,-,17,TRBJ1-1,ASSASPPGQGAGVTEAF
TRBV27,-,12,TRBJ1-1,ASSPSGVSSEAF
TRBV19,-,13,TRBJ1-5,ASRGMGGGGQPQH
TRBV11-3,-,12,TRBJ2-1,ASSSFGKGGEQF